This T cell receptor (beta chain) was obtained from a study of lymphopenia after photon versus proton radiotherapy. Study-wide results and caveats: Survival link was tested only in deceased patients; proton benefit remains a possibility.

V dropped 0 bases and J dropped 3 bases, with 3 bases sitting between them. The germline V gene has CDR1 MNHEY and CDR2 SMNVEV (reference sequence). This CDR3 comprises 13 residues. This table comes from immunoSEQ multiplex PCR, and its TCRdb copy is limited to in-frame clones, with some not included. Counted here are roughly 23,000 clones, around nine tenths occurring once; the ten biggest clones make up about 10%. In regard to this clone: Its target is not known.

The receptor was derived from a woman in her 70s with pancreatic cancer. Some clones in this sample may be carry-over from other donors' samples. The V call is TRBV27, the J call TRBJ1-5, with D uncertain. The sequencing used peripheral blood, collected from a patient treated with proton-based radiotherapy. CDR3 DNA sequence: TGTGCCAGCAGTTTATCCCACAATCAGCCCCAGCATTTT. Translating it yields CASSLSHNQPQHF.